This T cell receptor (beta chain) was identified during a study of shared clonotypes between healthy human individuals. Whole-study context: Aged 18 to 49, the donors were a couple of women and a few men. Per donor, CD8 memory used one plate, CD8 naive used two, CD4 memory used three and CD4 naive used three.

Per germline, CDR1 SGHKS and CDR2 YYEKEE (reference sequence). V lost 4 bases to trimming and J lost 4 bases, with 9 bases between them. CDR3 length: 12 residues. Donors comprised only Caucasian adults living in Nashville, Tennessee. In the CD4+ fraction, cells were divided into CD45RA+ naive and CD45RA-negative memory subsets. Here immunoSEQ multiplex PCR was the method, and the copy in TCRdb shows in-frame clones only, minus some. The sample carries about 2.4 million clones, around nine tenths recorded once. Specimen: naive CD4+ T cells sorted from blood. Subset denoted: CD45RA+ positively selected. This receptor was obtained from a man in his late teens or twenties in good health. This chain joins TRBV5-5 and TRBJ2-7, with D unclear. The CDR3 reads CASSVDGYEQYF. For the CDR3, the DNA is TGTGCCAGCAGCGTGGACGGTTACGAGCAGTACTTC.